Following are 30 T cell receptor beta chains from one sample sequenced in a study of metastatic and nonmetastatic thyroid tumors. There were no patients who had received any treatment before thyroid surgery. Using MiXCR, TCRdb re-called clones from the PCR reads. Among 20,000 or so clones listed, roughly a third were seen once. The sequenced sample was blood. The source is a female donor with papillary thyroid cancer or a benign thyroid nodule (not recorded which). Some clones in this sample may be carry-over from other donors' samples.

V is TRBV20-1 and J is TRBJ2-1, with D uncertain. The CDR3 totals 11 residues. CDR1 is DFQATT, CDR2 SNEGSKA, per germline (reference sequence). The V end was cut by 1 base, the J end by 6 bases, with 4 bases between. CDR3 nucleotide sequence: TGCAGTGCTAGAGGGGCCAATGAGCAGTTCTTC. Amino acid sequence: CSARGANEQFF.

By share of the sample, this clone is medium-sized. Written as DNA, the CDR3 is TGTGCCAGCAGGGGACTAGGAAGCTCCTACGAGCAGTACTTC. Translated, it gives CASRGLGSSYEQYF. The chain has TRBV6-1 and TRBJ2-7, with TRBD2 matching 8 bases. The CDR3 is 14 amino acids. With V trimmed by 6 bases and J by 0 bases, 4 bases remained unmatched. Germline V lookup: CDR1 MNHNS, CDR2 SASEGT.

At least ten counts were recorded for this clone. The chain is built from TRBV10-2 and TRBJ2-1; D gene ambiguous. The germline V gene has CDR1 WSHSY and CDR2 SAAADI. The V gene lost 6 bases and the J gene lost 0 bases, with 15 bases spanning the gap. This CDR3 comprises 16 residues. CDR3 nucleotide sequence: TGCGCCAGCAGCAACACGCCACTCGACTCCTACAATGAGCAGTTCTTC. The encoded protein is CASSNTPLDSYNEQFF.

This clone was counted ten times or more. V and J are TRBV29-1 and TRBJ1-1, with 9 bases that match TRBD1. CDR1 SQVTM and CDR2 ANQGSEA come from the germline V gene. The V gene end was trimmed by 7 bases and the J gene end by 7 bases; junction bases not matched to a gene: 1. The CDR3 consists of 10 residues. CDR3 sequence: CSGQGGEAFF. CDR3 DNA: TGCAGCGGACAGGGGGGTGAAGCTTTCTTT.

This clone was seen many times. CDR3 sequence: CASSSGTSTDTQYF. CDR3 nucleotides: TGTGCCAGCAGCTCTGGGACTAGCACAGATACGCAGTATTTT. This chain connects TRBV11-2 to TRBJ2-3; maybe TRBD2 (6 bases). CDR1 SGHAT and CDR2 FQNNGV come from the germline V gene. The CDR3 is 14 amino acids. V lost 4 bases to trimming and J lost 0 bases, with 8 bases between them.

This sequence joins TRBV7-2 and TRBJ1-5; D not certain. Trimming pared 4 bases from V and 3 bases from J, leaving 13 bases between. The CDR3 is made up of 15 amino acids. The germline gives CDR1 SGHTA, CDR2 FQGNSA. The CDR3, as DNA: TGTGCCAGCAGCTCAGAGACGACCATCAATCAGCCCCAGCATTTT. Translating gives CASSSETTINQPQHF.

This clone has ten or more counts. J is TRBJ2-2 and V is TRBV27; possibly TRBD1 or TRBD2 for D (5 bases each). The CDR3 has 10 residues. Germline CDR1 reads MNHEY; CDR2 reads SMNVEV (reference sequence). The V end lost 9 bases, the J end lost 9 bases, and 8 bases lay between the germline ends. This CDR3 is CASGGRELFF. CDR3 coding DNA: TGTGCCAGTGGGGGTCGGGAGCTGTTTTTT.

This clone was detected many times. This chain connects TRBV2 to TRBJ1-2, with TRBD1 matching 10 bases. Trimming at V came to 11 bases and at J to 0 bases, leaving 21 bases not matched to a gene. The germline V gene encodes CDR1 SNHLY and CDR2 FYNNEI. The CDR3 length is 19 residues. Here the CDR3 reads CARNGGVPGQGRSNYGYTF. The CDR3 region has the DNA TGTGCCCGCAACGGGGGCGTCCCGGGACAGGGGCGATCTAACTATGGCTACACCTTC.

In DNA form, the CDR3 reads TGTGCCAGCAGCTTACTTGATAGCCCGACGGCTTTCTTT. It is translated as CASSLLDSPTAFF. The chain recombines TRBV11-2 with TRBJ1-1; D ambiguous. The V end lost 2 bases, the J end lost 11 bases, and 15 bases lay between the germline ends. CDR1 is SGHAT and CDR2 is FQNNGV in the germline V gene. This CDR3 region has 13 residues.

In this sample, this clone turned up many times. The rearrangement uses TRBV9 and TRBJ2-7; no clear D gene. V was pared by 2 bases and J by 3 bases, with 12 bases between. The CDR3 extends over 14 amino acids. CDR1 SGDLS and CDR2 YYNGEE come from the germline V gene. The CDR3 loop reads CASSVSASDYEQYF. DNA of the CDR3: TGTGCCAGCAGCGTGTCGGCGAGCGACTACGAGCAGTACTTC.

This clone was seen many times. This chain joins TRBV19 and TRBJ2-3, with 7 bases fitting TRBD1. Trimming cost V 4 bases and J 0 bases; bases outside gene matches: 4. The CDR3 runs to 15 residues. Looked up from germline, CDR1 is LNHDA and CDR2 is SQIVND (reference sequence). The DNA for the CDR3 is TGTGCCAGTAGTAACGAGGGGGCTAGCACAGATACGCAGTATTTT. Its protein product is CASSNEGASTDTQYF.

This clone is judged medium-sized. In DNA form, the CDR3 reads TGCGCCAGCAGCCAAGAGTCAAGGGGAACTAATGAAAAACTGTTTTTT. The encoded protein is CASSQESRGTNEKLFF. The gene calls are TRBV4-3 and TRBJ1-4, with D possibly TRBD1 on 5 matching bases. This CDR3 comprises 16 residues. V was shortened by 0 bases and J by 1 base, with 9 bases between the two germline ends. Germline lookup yields CDR1 LGHNA and CDR2 YSLEER.

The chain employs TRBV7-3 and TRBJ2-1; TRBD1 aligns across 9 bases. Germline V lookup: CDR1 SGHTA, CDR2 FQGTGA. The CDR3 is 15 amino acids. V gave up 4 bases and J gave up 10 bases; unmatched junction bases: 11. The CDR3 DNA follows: TGTGCCAGCAGCTCGAAACCGGGACAGGGTACCGAGCAGTTCTTC. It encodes CASSSKPGQGTEQFF.

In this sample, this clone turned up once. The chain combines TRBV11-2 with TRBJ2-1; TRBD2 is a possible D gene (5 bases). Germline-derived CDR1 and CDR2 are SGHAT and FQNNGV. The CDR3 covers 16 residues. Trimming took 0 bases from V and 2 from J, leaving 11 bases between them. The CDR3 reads CASSLESAEAYNEQFF. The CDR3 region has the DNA TGTGCCAGCAGCTTAGAGTCCGCGGAGGCCTACAATGAGCAGTTCTTC.

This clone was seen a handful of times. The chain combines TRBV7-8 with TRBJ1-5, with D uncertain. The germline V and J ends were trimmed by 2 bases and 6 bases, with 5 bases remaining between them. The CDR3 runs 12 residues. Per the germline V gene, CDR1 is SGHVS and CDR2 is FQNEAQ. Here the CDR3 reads CASSLLLQPQHF. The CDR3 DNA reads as TGTGCCAGCAGCTTATTGCTTCAGCCCCAGCATTTT.

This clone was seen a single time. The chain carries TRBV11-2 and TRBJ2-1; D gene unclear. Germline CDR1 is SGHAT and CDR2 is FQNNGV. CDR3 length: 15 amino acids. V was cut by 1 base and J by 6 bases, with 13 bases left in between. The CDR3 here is CASSLVGYGSNEQFF. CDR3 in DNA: TGTGCCAGCAGCTTAGTAGGGTACGGTTCCAATGAGCAGTTCTTC.

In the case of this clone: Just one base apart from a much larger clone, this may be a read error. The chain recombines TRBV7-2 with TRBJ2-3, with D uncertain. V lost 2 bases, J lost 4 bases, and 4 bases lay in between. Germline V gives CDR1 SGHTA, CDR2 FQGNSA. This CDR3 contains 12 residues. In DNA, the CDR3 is TGTGCCAGCAGCTTATGCTCAGATACGCAGTATTTT. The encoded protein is CASSLCSDTQYF. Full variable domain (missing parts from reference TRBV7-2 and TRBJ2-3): GAGVSQSPSNKVTEKGKDVELRCDPISGHTALYWYRQSLGQGLEFLIYFQGNSAPDKSGLPSDRFSAERTGGSVSTLTIQRTQQEDSAVYLCASSLCSDTQYFGPGTRLTVL.

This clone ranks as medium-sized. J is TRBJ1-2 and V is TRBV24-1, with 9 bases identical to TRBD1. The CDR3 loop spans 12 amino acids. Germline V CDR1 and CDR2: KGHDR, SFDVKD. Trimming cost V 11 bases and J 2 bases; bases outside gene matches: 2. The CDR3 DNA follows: TGTGCCATCGGACAGGGGAACTATGGCTACACCTTC. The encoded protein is CAIGQGNYGYTF.

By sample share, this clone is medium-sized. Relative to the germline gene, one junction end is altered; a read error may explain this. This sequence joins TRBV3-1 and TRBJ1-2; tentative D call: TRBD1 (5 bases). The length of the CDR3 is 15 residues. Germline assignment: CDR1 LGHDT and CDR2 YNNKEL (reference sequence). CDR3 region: CASTQRGRDNYGYTF. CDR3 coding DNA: TGTGCCAGCACCCAAAGGGGCAGGGATAACTATGGCTACACCTTC. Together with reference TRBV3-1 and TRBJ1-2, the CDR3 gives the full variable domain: DTAVSQTPKYLVTQMGNDKSIKCEQNLGHDTMYWYKQDSKKFLKIMFSYNNKELIINETVPNRFSPKSPDKAHLNLHINSLELGDSAVYFCASTQRGRDNYGYTFGSGTRLTVV.

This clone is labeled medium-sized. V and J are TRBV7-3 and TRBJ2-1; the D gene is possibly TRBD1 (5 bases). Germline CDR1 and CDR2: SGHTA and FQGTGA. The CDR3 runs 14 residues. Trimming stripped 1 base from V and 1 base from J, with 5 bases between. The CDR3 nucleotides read TGTGCCAGCAGCTTAAAGGGGTCCTACAATGAGCAGTTCTTC. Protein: CASSLKGSYNEQFF.

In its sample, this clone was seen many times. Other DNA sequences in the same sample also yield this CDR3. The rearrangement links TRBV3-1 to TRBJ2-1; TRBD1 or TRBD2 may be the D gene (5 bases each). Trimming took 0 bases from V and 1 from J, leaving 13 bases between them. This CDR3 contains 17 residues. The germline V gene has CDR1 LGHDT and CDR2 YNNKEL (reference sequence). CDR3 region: CASSQDAMWGSYNEQFF. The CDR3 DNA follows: TGTGCCAGCAGCCAAGATGCCATGTGGGGGTCCTACAATGAGCAGTTCTTC.

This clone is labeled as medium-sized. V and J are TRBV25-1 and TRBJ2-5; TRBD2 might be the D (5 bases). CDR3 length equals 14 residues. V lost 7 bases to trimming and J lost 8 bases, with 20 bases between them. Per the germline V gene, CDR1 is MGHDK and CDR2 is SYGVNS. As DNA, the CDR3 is TGTGCCAGCACAATCCCATCGGTGGGGAGCACCCAGTACTTC. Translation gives CASTIPSVGSTQYF.

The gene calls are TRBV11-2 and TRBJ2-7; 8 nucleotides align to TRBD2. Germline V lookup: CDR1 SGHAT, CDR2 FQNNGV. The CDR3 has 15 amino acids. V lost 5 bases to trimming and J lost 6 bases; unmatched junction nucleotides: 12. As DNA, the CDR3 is TGTGCCAGCAGCCCGATGGCGCTAGCGGGCCCCGAGCAGTACTTC. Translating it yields CASSPMALAGPEQYF. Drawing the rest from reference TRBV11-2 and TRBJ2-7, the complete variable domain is EAGVAQSPRYKIIEKRQSVAFWCNPISGHATLYWYQQILGQGPKLLIQFQNNGVVDDSQLPKDRFSAERLKGVDSTLKIQPAKLEDSAVYLCASSPMALAGPEQYFGPGTRLTVT.

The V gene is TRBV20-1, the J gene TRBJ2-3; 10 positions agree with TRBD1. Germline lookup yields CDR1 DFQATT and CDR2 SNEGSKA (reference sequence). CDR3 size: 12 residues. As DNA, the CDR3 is TGCAGGGGAGACAGGGGGCCAGATACGCAGTATTTT. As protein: CRGDRGPDTQYF.

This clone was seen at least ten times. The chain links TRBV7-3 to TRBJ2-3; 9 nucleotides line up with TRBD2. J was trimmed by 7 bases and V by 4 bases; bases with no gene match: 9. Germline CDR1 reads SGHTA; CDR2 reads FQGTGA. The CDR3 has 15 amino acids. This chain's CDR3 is CASSSHVAGVNTQYF. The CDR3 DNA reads TGTGCCAGCAGCTCCCACGTAGCGGGGGTCAATACGCAGTATTTT.

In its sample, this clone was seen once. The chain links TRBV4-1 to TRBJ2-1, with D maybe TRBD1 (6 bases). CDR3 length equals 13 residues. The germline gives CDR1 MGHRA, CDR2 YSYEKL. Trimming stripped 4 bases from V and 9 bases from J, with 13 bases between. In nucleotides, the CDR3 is TGCGCCAGCAGCCCGCGCGAAGGGGGTGAGCAGTTCTTC. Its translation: CASSPREGGEQFF.

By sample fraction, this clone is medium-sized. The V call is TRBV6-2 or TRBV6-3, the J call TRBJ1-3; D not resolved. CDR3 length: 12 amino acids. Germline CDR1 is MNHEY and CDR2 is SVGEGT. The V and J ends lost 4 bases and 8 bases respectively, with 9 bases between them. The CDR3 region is CASSSIGDTIYF. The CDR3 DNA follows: TGTGCCAGCAGTTCGATCGGCGACACCATATATTTT.

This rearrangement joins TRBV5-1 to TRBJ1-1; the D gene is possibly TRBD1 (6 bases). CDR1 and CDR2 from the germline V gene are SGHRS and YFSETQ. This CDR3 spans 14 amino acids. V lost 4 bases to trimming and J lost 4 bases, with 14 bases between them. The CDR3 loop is CASSLQGMGTEAFF. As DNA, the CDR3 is TGCGCCAGCAGCCTCCAGGGGATGGGCACTGAAGCTTTCTTT.

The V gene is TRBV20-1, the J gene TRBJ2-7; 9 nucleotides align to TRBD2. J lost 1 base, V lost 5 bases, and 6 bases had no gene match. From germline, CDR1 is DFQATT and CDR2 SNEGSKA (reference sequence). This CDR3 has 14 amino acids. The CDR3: CSAPGLAGSYEQYF. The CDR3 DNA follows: TGCAGTGCTCCGGGTCTAGCGGGGTCCTACGAGCAGTACTTC.

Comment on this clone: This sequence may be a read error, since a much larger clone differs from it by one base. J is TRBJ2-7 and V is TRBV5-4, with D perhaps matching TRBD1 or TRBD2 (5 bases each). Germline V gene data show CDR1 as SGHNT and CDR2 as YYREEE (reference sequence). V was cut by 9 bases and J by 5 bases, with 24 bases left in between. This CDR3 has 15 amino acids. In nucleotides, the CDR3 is TGTGCCAACAGGCCGAGGAATAGCGACCCCCACGAGCAGTACTTC. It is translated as CANRPRNSDPHEQYF.